These 23 T cell receptor beta chains were all obtained from the same sample, sequenced in a study of control samples from healthy donors and cancer patients. Profiling relied on immunoSEQ multiplex PCR, and the TCRdb table lists in-frame clones only, not all of them. The table has about 410,000 clones, around 90% seen once; the top ten hold around 6.5%. Sequencing was performed on PBMCs. These receptors originate from a middle-aged man with head and neck cancer.

This sequence joins TRBV10-3 and TRBJ2-7; no clear D. CDR1 ENHRY and CDR2 SYGVKD come from the germline V gene. The CDR3 sequence is 13 residues long. V shed 2 bases and J shed 2 bases, with 7 bases lying between them. CDR3 region: CAISERPTYEQYF. The CDR3 nucleotides read TGTGCCATCAGTGAGCGGCCAACCTACGAGCAGTACTTC.

The chain couples TRBV4-2 to TRBJ2-2; 12 nucleotides agree with TRBD1. This CDR3 has 20 amino acids. Losses at the gene ends were 2 bases for V and 5 bases for J; bases not matched to a gene: 15. CDR1 and CDR2 from the germline V gene are LGHNA and YNFKEQ. CDR3 loop: CASSQRIGGQGAVKTGELFF. CDR3 DNA: TGTGCCAGCAGCCAACGGATAGGGGGACAGGGGGCGGTTAAGACCGGGGAGCTGTTTTTT.

This clone has a single count. V usage is TRBV2 and J usage is TRBJ2-1, with 9 positions matching TRBD2. The J segment lost 3 bases and the V segment lost 6 bases, leaving 6 bases of the junction unmatched. This CDR3 has 15 amino acids. CDR1 and CDR2 (germline): SNHLY, FYNNEI. This chain's CDR3 is CASRPRRGGYNEQFF. CDR3 nucleotides: TGTGCCAGCAGACCCAGGCGGGGGGGCTACAATGAGCAGTTCTTC.

This rearrangement joins TRBV7-9 to TRBJ2-7; 7 bases match TRBD1. The CDR3 covers 18 residues. Trimming took 3 bases from V and 0 from J; bases not matched to a gene: 14. From germline, CDR1 is SEHNR and CDR2 FQNEAQ (reference sequence). CDR3 bases: TGTGCCAGCAGCTTCGGACAGGCCGCCAATGGAATCTCCTACGAGCAGTACTTC. It is translated as CASSFGQAANGISYEQYF.

V usage is TRBV2 and J usage is TRBJ2-2; 8 nucleotides line up with TRBD1. Germline CDR1 is SNHLY and CDR2 is FYNNEI. This CDR3 is built from 16 residues. V lost 5 bases and J lost 7; bases outside the gene matches: 12. CDR3 sequence: CASSRDRGALIGELFF. In DNA, the CDR3 is TGTGCCAGCAGTCGAGACAGGGGTGCGCTTATCGGGGAGCTGTTTTTT.

The V gene is TRBV7-8, the J gene TRBJ1-5; no reliable D call. The CDR3 loop spans 13 amino acids. Germline lookup yields CDR1 SGHVS and CDR2 FQNEAQ. V was cut by 5 bases and J by 2 bases, with 7 bases left in between. The CDR3 bases are TGTGCCAGCAGCGAGGACCGCAATCAGCCCCAGCATTTT. Its translation: CASSEDRNQPQHF.

The chain couples TRBV11-3 to TRBJ2-5; 11 positions match TRBD1. CDR1 SGHNT and CDR2 YENEEA come from the germline V gene. The CDR3 extends over 15 amino acids. The V and J ends lost 5 bases and 2 bases, in that order; junction bases with no gene match: 4. The CDR3 loop is CASSIGTGGQETQYF. The CDR3 bases are TGTGCCAGCAGCATTGGGACAGGGGGTCAAGAGACCCAGTACTTC.

The chain couples TRBV2 to TRBJ1-3; 7 nucleotides align to TRBD1. Germline V gene sequence: CDR1 SNHLY, CDR2 FYNNEI. This CDR3 has 16 amino acids. V lost 3 bases and J lost 0; bases outside the gene matches: 5. CDR3 amino acids: CASSEGQTFSGNTIYF. In DNA, the CDR3 is TGTGCCAGCAGTGAGGGACAGACCTTCTCTGGAAACACCATATATTTT.

The genes are TRBV28 and TRBJ2-5, with TRBD1 matching over 10 bases. This CDR3 has 16 residues. V lost 7 bases to trimming and J lost 5 bases; unmatched junction nucleotides: 13. In germline, CDR1 is MDHEN, CDR2 SYDVKM. The CDR3 DNA sequence: TGTGCCAGCATCGTCGGACAGGGGGGTTTATCGGAGACCCAGTACTTC. Amino acids: CASIVGQGGLSETQYF.

The chain recombines TRBV25-1 with TRBJ2-3; no clear D gene. Germline lookup yields CDR1 MGHDK and CDR2 SYGVNS. The CDR3 consists of 16 residues. V was shortened by 1 base and J by 0 bases, with 11 bases between the two germline ends. The CDR3 DNA reads TGTGCCAGCAGTGAATCGGCCTGGGCTAGCACAGATACGCAGTATTTT. Protein product: CASSESAWASTDTQYF.

This chain links TRBV4-1 with TRBJ1-5, with TRBD1 matching over 9 bases. The CDR3 length is 19 residues. Germline V gene sequence: CDR1 MGHRA, CDR2 YSYEKL. J gave up 3 bases and V 3 bases, and 15 bases lay outside the gene matches. The CDR3 bases are TGCGCCAGCAGCCATCGGACAGGGGCCCAATCGGGGTTCAATCAGCCCCAGCATTTT. It is translated as CASSHRTGAQSGFNQPQHF.

The rearrangement joins TRBV7-2 to TRBJ2-7; D perhaps matches TRBD2 (6 bases). This CDR3 has 14 residues. The germline V and J ends were trimmed by 8 bases and 0 bases, with 14 bases remaining between them. Germline-derived CDR1 and CDR2 are SGHTA and FQGNSA. The CDR3 DNA reads TGTGCCAGCTGCCCTCAGGGAGGCTCCTACGAGCAGTACTTC. It is translated as CASCPQGGSYEQYF.

The V and J genes are TRBV11-3 and TRBJ1-2; D is unresolved. The V gene lost 5 bases and the J gene lost 8 bases, with 12 bases spanning the gap. The CDR3 covers 12 residues. CDR1 SGHNT and CDR2 YENEEA come from the germline V gene. CDR3 bases: TGTGCCAGCAGCCTTGGACCCCGCGGCTACACCTTC. Encoded protein: CASSLGPRGYTF.

The rearrangement links TRBV20-1 to TRBJ1-3, with D perhaps matching TRBD1 (6 bases). The CDR3 is 15 residues long. The germline gives CDR1 DFQATT, CDR2 SNEGSKA (reference sequence). The V gene lost 3 bases and the J gene lost 0 bases, with 12 bases spanning the gap. CDR3 DNA sequence: TGCAGTGCTAGTACAGGACAGCTCTCTGGAAACACCATATATTTT. Its protein is CSASTGQLSGNTIYF.

The chain joins TRBV30 to TRBJ2-3; D is possibly TRBD1 or TRBD2 (6 bases each). Germline CDR1 reads GTSNPN; CDR2 reads SVGIG (reference sequence). Trimming removed 0 bases from V and 0 bases from J, with 13 bases in between. The CDR3 runs 16 residues. The CDR3 here is CAWSVRLGGSTDTQYF. The CDR3 nucleotides read TGTGCCTGGAGTGTACGACTAGGGGGAAGCACAGATACGCAGTATTTT.

The chain recombines TRBV19 with TRBJ2-1; the match to TRBD2 covers 12 bases. This CDR3 has 19 amino acids. V dropped 0 bases and J dropped 9; count of bases not matched to a gene: 15. The germline CDR1 and CDR2 sequences are LNHDA and SQIVND (reference sequence). The CDR3 coding sequence is TGTGCCAGTAGTATAGATCTACCCGGACTAGCGGGGCGGTCTAGTGAGCAGTTCTTC. Its protein is CASSIDLPGLAGRSSEQFF.

In its sample, this clone was seen once. Germline is not matched at one junction end, which may reflect a read error. The V and J genes are TRBV6-1 and TRBJ1-2; the D is unclear. CDR3 length: 14 amino acids. From germline, CDR1 is MNHNS and CDR2 SASEGT. The CDR3 DNA reads as TGTGCCAGCAGTAAAGCCAAAGGAGAGGTGGGCTACACCTTC. It yields the protein CASSKAKGEVGYTF.

The J gene is TRBJ1-1, the V gene TRBV10-3; no clear D gene. Germline assignment: CDR1 ENHRY and CDR2 SYGVKD. V was trimmed by 4 bases and J by 0 bases, leaving 9 bases between them. CDR3 length: 14 amino acids. CDR3 amino acids: CAISGATLNTEAFF. In nucleotides, the CDR3 is TGTGCCATCAGTGGAGCAACTTTGAACACTGAAGCTTTCTTT.

This chain connects TRBV7-8 to TRBJ2-2; 12 nucleotides align to TRBD2. Germline V gene data show CDR1 as SGHVS and CDR2 as FQNEAQ. The CDR3 spans 19 residues. The V and J ends lost 0 bases and 5 bases, in that order; junction bases with no gene match: 10. The CDR3 DNA follows: TGTGCCAGCAGCTTAGCGGGACTAGCGGGTCCCCTACTTACCGGGGAGCTGTTTTTT. This encodes CASSLAGLAGPLLTGELFF. Together with reference TRBV7-8 and TRBJ2-2, the CDR3 gives the full variable domain: GAGVSQSPRYKVAKRGQDVALRCDPISGHVSLFWYQQALGQGPEFLTYFQNEAQLDKSGLPSDRFFAERPEGSVSTLKIQRTQQEDSAVYLCASSLAGLAGPLLTGELFFGEGSRLTVL.

The J gene is TRBJ1-3, the V gene TRBV2; tentatively, D is TRBD1 (6 bases). Germline loops: CDR1 SNHLY, CDR2 FYNNEI. V was cut by 10 bases and J by 0 bases, with 16 bases left in between. CDR3 length: 15 amino acids. The CDR3 bases are TGTGCCATCCGGACGAGACAGGACTCTGGAAACACCATATATTTT. Its translation: CAIRTRQDSGNTIYF. Using reference TRBV2 and TRBJ1-3 for the parts outside the CDR3, the full variable domain is EPEVTQTPSHQVTQMGQEVILRCVPISNHLYFYWYRQILGQKVEFLVSFYNNEISEKSEIFDDQFSVERPDGSNFTLKIRSTKLEDSAMYFCAIRTRQDSGNTIYFGEGSWLTVV.

V is TRBV6-6 and J is TRBJ1-1; 9 bases are shared with TRBD1. CDR3 length equals 15 residues. CDR1 MNHNY and CDR2 SVGAGI come from the germline V gene (reference sequence). The V segment lost 5 bases and the J segment 2 bases; nucleotides outside the gene matches: 6. CDR3 sequence: CASSRQGETNTEAFF. The CDR3 DNA reads TGTGCCAGCAGTAGACAGGGGGAAACTAACACTGAAGCTTTCTTT.

This chain links TRBV28 with TRBJ2-7; perhaps TRBD2 as D (5 bases). The length of the CDR3 is 16 residues. Germline V gene data show CDR1 as MDHEN and CDR2 as SYDVKM. The V end lost 3 bases, the J end lost 0 bases, and 15 bases lay between the germline ends. The DNA of the CDR3 is TGTGCCAGCAGTTTCTACGACTTTGGGAGCTCCTACGAGCAGTACTTC. It codes for CASSFYDFGSSYEQYF.

This clone appeared once. J is TRBJ1-2 and V is TRBV7-6, with D unclear. The CDR3 consists of 13 residues. From germline, CDR1 is SGHVS and CDR2 FNYEAQ. The germline V and J ends were trimmed by 1 base and 6 bases, with 9 bases remaining between them. The CDR3: CASSLGLSDGYTF. The CDR3 DNA is TGTGCCAGCAGCTTAGGTTTAAGCGATGGCTACACCTTC.